The clone carrying this T cell receptor beta chain was counted once. What it binds is unknown. Measured with immunoSEQ multiplex PCR; TCRdb has only the in-frame clones, and not every one. This sample has 56,000 or so clones; over 70% occur once, and the top ten carry about 15%. These data originate in a study of T cell responses to AZD1222 COVID-19 vaccine. Findings and limits, study-wide: Clonal diversity was possibly underestimated, and the donors were mostly white British, with more females. No repertoire was sampled before or during the peak T cell response, only after it. Baseline serostatus was positive in only six AZD1222 recipients.

Trimming left V 8 bases short and J 6 bases short, with 19 bases between. CDR1 and CDR2 (germline): LGHDT, YNNKEL (reference sequence). This CDR3 region has 14 residues. The receptor comes from an adult in good health. The sequencing here drew on peripheral blood, taken on day 0 of AZD1222 vaccination. The rearrangement uses TRBV3-1 (or the pseudogene TRBV3-2) and TRBJ1-2; D possibly corresponds to TRBD1 (5 bases). This chain's CDR3 is CASLNSEGTHGYTF. DNA for the CDR3: TGTGCCAGCTTAAACAGCGAAGGGACGCATGGCTACACCTTC.